This T cell receptor beta chain came from a study of T cells in Graves' hyperthyroidism and ophthalmopathy (dated by TCRdb to the late 2010s). Context from the whole study: Peripheral blood was sampled at the time of initial diagnosis, prior to any treatment. Following sampling, methimazole starting at 30 mg daily was given to hyperthyroidism patients, and high-dose intravenous methylprednisolone was given to ophthalmopathy patients. Whether ophthalmopathy could be predicted prospectively was tested in an independent validation cohort made up of under 20 hyperthyroidism patients plus 17 patients who later progressed to ophthalmopathy. In roughly six Graves' hyperthyroidism patients, the study also compared T-cell repertoires from thyroid tissue with T-cell repertoires from blood. The paper reports TCR Vbeta CDR3 sequencing of approximately 140 peripheral blood samples: over 40 ophthalmopathy, 70 to 85 hyperthyroidism and around 17 progressor patients. The 100 or so discovery patients were divided at random into training and test sets in a 7:3 ratio. TCR V-J signatures able to tell the groups apart were searched for in a discovery cohort of 95 to 100 patients, of whom around 43 had Graves' ophthalmopathy and 57 had stable Graves' hyperthyroidism.

In this sample, this clonotype turned up a few times. Its antigen specificity is not known. No clone much larger than this one lies a single base away; base qualities are absent. Stable Graves' hyperthyroidism was defined as no progression to ophthalmopathy during 18 months of follow-up. Hyperthyroidism patients were newly diagnosed, had a disease duration of under 2 months, and were aged 18 to 65 years. Patients with uncontrolled infections, other autoimmune diseases, pregnancy or lactation were excluded. Diagnoses were based on clinical symptoms, serum thyroxine and TRAb, thyroid ultrasound and orbital computed tomography. PBMCs were isolated from approximately 10 ml of fresh peripheral blood by Ficoll-Paque density gradient centrifugation. Total RNA was extracted with Trizol reagent, and quality was checked on an Agilent 2100 Bioanalyzer. General study outcomes and caveats: Most expanded thyroid clonotypes (frequency above 0.001) were also detected in blood, a finding suggesting that blood repertoires may reflect thyroid immune responses. In cross-validation, a model built on a 13 V-J signature told ophthalmopathy apart from stable hyperthyroidism with approximately 90% sensitivity and around 81% specificity, and in testing the same model reached 80%/75%. During validation, the model predicted progression to ophthalmopathy a median of around six months ahead of onset, with 70.59% sensitivity and about 75% specificity. Sample size was not statistically predetermined, and blinding of investigators to group allocation was not performed.

Trimming removed 6 bases from V and 2 bases from J, leaving 15 bases between the germline ends. The CDR3 contains 14 residues, cysteine and phenylalanine counted. The sequence is cut down to CDR3 DNA, 42 bases in frame from base 1. From the germline V gene, CDR1 is SQVTM and CDR2 is ANQGSEA. TCR beta CDR3 regions were amplified from RNA transcripts. The first round of RT-PCR for the TCR CDR3 was performed with the HTBI primer set and the Qiagen OneStep RT-PCR kit. Libraries were constructed in a second round of multiplex PCR, after which size selection and purification were carried out. Libraries were sequenced paired-end with 100 bp reads on an Illumina HiSeq2000. The paper's processing steps were these. Raw data were processed with SOAPnuke, discarding reads with adapters, uncalled bases, mean Phred below 15, or no exact constant-primer or identifier match. High-quality paired reads were merged with COPE v1.2.5, and unique nucleotide sequences were defined as clonotypes. Clonotypes were aligned to IMGT TRBV, TRBD and TRBJ reference segments using MiTCR v1.1. Only V-J combinations with frequency above 0.0001, covering 99% to 99.2% of repertoires, were analysed. A TCS score was defined as the ratio of F50 (clonal expansion) to E x V (chaos), with BLOSUM62-based TCRdist applied between CDR3 peptides within each V-J. Welch's t-statistics and random forest reduced roughly 540 V-J features to roughly 13, which were used in a naive Bayes classifier (R e1071). The similarity between thyroid and blood repertoires was quantified using the Morisita-Horn index. The raw public reads went through TCRdb reprocessing: fastp at Q25, MiXCR clone calling, in-frame beta chains kept. Rows with one shared CDR3 protein collapse into an entry with the most common genes and DNA. TCRdb, rather than the study authors, made the V and J calls. This sample comprises 700,000 to 850,000 distinct CDR3 sequences, approximately 40% of them detected only once. The ten largest make up around 30% of the sample.

This receptor chain uses TRBV29-1 and TRBJ2-3, with the D segment identity uncertain. Sequencing used blood. This clonotype was obtained from a middle-aged woman with Graves' hyperthyroidism. The CDR3: CSVPTVGITDTQYF. The nucleotides read TGCAGCGTACCCACGGTGGGGATCACAGATACGCAGTATTTT.